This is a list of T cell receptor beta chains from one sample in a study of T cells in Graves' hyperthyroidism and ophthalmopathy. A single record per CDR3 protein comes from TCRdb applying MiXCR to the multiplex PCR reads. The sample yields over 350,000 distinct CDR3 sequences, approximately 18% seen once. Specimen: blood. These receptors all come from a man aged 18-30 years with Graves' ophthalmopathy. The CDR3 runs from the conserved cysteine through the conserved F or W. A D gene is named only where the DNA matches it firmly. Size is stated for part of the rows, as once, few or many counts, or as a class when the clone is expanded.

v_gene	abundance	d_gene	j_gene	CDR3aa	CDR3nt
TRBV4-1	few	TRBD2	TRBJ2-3	CASSRGTTISSTDTQYF	TGCGCCAGCAGCCGCGGGACTACTATCTCTAGCACAGATACGCAGTATTTT
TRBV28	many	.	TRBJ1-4	CASSPGGGAELFF	TGTGCCAGCAGTCCCGGCGGGGGCGCGGAACTGTTTTTT
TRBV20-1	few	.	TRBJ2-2	CSARDPLRTNTGELFF	TGCAGTGCTAGAGATCCTTTACGGACGAACACCGGGGAGCTGTTTTTT
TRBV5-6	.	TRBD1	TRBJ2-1	CASSFVLGGGNEQFF	TGTGCCAGCAGCTTTGTGTTAGGGGGCGGGAATGAGCAGTTCTTC
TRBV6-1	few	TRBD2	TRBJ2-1	CASGRLAANEQFF	TGTGCCAGCGGGAGACTAGCGGCCAATGAGCAGTTCTTC
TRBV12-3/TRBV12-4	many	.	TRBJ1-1	CASSSSNTDEAFF	TGTGCCAGCAGTTCCTCCAACACAGATGAAGCTTTCTTT
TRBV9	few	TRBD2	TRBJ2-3	CASSVSPSGGGRTDTQYF	TGTGCCAGCAGCGTATCCCCTAGCGGGGGGGGCAGAACAGATACGCAGTATTTT
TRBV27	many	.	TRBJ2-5	CASSLWAGQNQETQYF	TGTGCCAGCAGTTTATGGGCAGGGCAGAATCAAGAGACCCAGTACTTC
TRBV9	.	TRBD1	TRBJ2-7	CASSVSGGLDEQYF	TGTGCCAGCAGCGTTTCAGGGGGCCTGGACGAGCAGTACTTC
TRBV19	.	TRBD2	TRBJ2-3	CASSTSGTQYF	TGTGCCAGTAGTACTAGCGGTACGCAGTATTTT
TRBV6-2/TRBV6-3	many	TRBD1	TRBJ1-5	CASSSPPDRGGQPQHF	TGTGCCAGCAGCTCACCCCCCGACAGGGGAGGACAGCCCCAGCATTTT
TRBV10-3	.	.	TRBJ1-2	CAISGGYGYTF	TGTGCCATCAGCGGCGGCTATGGCTACACCTTC
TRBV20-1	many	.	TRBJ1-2	CSAPLDRVYGYTF	TGCAGTGCCCCTCTGGACAGAGTCTATGGCTACACCTTC
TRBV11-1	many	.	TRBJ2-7	CASSLLTGFSYEQYF	TGTGCCAGCAGCTTGTTGACAGGTTTCTCCTACGAGCAGTACTTC
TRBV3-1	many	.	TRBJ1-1	CASSQGLGGGNTEAFF	TGTGCCAGCAGCCAAGGGCTCGGGGGGGGAAACACTGAAGCTTTCTTT
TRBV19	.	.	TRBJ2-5	CASTDRDKETQYF	TGTGCCAGTACCGATCGGGACAAGGAGACCCAGTACTTC
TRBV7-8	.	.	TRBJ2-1	CASSSDRKYNEQLF	TGTGCCAGCAGCTCGGACCGAAAATACAATGAGCAGCTCTTC
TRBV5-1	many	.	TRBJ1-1	CASSLELEGLTEAFF	TGCGCCAGCAGCTTGGAACTGGAGGGACTCACTGAAGCTTTCTTT
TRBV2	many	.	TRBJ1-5	CASSGSGSNQPQHF	TGTGCCAGCAGTGGATCGGGGAGCAATCAGCCCCAGCATTTT
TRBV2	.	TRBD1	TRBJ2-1	CASSAHRDRGGYEQFF	TGTGCCAGCAGCGCCCACCGGGACAGGGGGGGATATGAGCAGTTCTTC
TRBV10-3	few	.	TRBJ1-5	CAIRRRLDQPQHF	TGTGCCATCAGGAGACGGCTAGATCAGCCCCAGCATTTT
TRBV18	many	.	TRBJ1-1	CASSPSEEAAEAFF	TGTGCCAGCTCACCGAGCGAGGAGGCAGCTGAAGCTTTCTTT
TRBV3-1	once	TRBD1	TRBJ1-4	CASSRSGTGNEKLFF	TGTGCCAGCAGTCGATCCGGGACAGGGAACGAAAAACTGTTTTTT
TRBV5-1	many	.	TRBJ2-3	CASSLAVLGLGDTQYF	TGCGCCAGCAGCTTGGCCGTATTAGGATTAGGGGATACGCAGTATTTT